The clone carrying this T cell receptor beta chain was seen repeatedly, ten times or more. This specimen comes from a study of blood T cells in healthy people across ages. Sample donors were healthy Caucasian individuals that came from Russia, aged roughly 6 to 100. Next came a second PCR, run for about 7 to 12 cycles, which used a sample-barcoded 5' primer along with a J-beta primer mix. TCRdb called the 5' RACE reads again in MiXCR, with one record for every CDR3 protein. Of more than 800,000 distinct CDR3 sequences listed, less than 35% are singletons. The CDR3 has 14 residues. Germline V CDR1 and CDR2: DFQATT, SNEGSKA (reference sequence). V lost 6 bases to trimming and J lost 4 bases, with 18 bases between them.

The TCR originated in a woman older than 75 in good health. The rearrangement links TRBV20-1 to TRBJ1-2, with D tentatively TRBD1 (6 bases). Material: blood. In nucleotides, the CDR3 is TGCAGTGCCCCCGGGGGCTTGAGCCTCTATGGCTACACCTTC. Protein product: CSAPGGLSLYGYTF.